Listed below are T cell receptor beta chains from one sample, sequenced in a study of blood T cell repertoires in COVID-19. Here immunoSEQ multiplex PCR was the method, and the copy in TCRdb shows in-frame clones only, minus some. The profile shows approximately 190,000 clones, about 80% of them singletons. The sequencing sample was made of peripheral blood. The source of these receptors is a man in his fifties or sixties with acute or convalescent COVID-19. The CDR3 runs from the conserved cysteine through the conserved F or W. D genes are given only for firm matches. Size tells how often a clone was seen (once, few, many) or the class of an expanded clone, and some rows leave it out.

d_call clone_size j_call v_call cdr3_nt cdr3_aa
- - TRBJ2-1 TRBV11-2 TGTGCCAGCAGAAAACAGAACTCCTACAATGAGCAGTTCTTC CASRKQNSYNEQFF
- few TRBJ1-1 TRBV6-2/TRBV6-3 TGTGCCAGCAGTTATACAGGGAACCACGAAGCTTTCTTT CASSYTGNHEAFF
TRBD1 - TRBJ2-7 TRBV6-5 TGTGCCAGCAGCTGGGACAGGGGAAGCGAGCAGTACTTC CASSWDRGSEQYF
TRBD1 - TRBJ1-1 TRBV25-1 TGTGCCAGCAGCCCCCTCGGACAGGGGGCCTTAACGGGCACTGAAGCTTTCTTT CASSPLGQGALTGTEAFF
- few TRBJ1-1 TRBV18 TGTGCCAGCTCACCACGGAGGGGCGGTGAAGCTTTCTTT CASSPRRGGEAFF
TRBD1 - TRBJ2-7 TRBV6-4 TGTGCCAGCCGCCTACCGGACAGGGTCAACTACGAGCAGTACTTC CASRLPDRVNYEQYF
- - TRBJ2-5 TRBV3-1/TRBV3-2 TGTGCCAGCAGCCGATTTCGGGAGACCCAGTACTTC CASSRFRETQYF
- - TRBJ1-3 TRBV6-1 TGTGCCAGCAGTGACGGGGGTTTGGGAAACACCATATATTTT CASSDGGLGNTIYF
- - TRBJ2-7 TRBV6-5 TGTGCCAGCAGTTACTCGATGAGTGGACAGTCCTACGAGCAGTACTTC CASSYSMSGQSYEQYF
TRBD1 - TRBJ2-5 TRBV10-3 TGTGCCATCAGTGAGTCTGTAATCGAGCAGGGGGCTCGGGAGACCCAGTACTTC CAISESVIEQGARETQYF
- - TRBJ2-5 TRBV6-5 TGTGCCAGCACTTCGACACTCGAGACCCAGTACTTC CASTSTLETQYF
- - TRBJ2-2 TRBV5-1 TGCGCCAGCAGCTTGGACAGACTAGCGAACACCGGGGAGCTGTTTTTT CASSLDRLANTGELFF
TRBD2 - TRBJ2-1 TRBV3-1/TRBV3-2 TGTGCCAGCAGCCACTACACTAGCGGAGTTTACAATGAGCAGTTCTTC CASSHYTSGVYNEQFF
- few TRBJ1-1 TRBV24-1 TGTGCCACCAGTGGGGGGGGTGATGGCACTGAAGCTTTCTTT CATSGGGDGTEAFF
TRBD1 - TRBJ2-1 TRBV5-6 TGTGCCAGCAGCTTGCCCCGACCGGGACAGGGGAATGAGCAGTTCTTC CASSLPRPGQGNEQFF
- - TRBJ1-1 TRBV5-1 TGCGCCAGCAGCTCACAGGGAGGGGAAACTGAAGCTTTCTTT CASSSQGGETEAFF
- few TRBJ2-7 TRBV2 TGTGCCAGCAGTTGGCACAGTGACTACTCCTACGAGCAGTACTTC CASSWHSDYSYEQYF
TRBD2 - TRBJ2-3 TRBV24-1 TGTGCCACCAGTGATGCGACAGGACTGACACTAGCGGCGGACCCTACTAGCACAGATACGCAGTATTTT CATSDATGLTLAADPTSTDTQYF
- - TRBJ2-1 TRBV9 TGTGCCAGCAGCGTAGTCCCTAACCCCCCCTACAATGAGCAGTTCTTC CASSVVPNPPYNEQFF
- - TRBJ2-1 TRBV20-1 TGCAGTGCTGCCGGGAATGAGCAGTTCTTC CSAAGNEQFF
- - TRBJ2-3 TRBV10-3 TGTGCCATCAGTGGAGGTCCGGGGAGCACAGATACGCAGTATTTT CAISGGPGSTDTQYF
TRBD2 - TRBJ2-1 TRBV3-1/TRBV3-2 TGTGCCAGCAGCCCAACTAGCGGAGGGGTCAATGAGCAGTTCTTC CASSPTSGGVNEQFF
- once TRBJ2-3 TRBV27 TGTGCCAGCAGTTTACTAACGAACACAGATACGCAGTATTTT CASSLLTNTDTQYF
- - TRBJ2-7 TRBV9 TGTGCCAGCAGCGCTGGAACTAGGGAGCAGTACTTC CASSAGTREQYF
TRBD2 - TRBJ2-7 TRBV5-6 TGTGCCAGCAGCTTGGCCGGGACTAGCGGGAGAAAGTACGAGCAGTACTTC CASSLAGTSGRKYEQYF
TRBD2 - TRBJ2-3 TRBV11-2 TGTGCCAGCAGCACGAGGACTAGCGGGAGGGCCGGGACAGATACGCAGTATTTT CASSTRTSGRAGTDTQYF
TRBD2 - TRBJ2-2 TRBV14 TGTGCCAGCAGCCCTCTCGGTAGCGGGAGACCCACCGGGGAGCTGTTTTTT CASSPLGSGRPTGELFF
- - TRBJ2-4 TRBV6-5 TGTGCCAGCAGTTCCGGGGAAGGGGGCAAAAACATTCAGTACTTC CASSSGEGGKNIQYF
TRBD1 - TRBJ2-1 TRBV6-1 TGTGCCAGCAGTGATCGGGGGACAGGGAGGAATGAGCAGTTCTTC CASSDRGTGRNEQFF
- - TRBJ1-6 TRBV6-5 TGTGCCAGCAGTTACGGTACCATCAGGGGCAATTCACCCCTCCACTTT CASSYGTIRGNSPLHF
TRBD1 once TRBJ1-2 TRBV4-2 TGTGCCAGCAGCCGCCCGGGACAGGGGGGAAATGGCTACACCTTC CASSRPGQGGNGYTF
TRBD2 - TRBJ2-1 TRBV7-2 TGTGCCAGCAGCAACAGCGGGGGGGCCTCGGGTTACAATGAGCAGTTCTTC CASSNSGGASGYNEQFF
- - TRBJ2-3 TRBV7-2 TGTGCCAGCAGCTTAGCAATACTGAAGACAGATACGCAGTATTTT CASSLAILKTDTQYF
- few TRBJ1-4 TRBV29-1 TGCAGCGTCGGGACAGAAAAACTGTTTTTT CSVGTEKLFF
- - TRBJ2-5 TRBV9 TGTGCCAGCAGCATGGCGGCCCAAGAGACCCAGTACTTC CASSMAAQETQYF
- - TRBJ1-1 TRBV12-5 TGTGCTAGTGTTCCCAGGGGCGCAGACAAGGCTGAAGCTTTCTTT CASVPRGADKAEAFF
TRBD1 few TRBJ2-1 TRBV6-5 TGTGCCAGCAGTTCGCCGGGACAGGGGGTGGATGAGCAGTTCTTC CASSSPGQGVDEQFF
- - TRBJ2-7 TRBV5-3 TGTGCCAGAAGCCTTTCCGGGGAGCAGTACTTC CARSLSGEQYF
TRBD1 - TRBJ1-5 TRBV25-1 TGTGCCAGCAGTGAATTAGGTGATGGGACAGGGAATCAGCCCCAGCATTTT CASSELGDGTGNQPQHF
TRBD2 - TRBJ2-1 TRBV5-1 TGCGCCAGCAGCTTGGACGGCGGGGGGGCCTACAATGAGCAGTTCTTC CASSLDGGGAYNEQFF
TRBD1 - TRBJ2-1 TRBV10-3 TGTGCCATCAGTTTCACCGGGACAGGGCCCGTCAATGAGCAGTTCTTC CAISFTGTGPVNEQFF
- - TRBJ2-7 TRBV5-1 TGCGCCAGCAGCTTGTGGGGAGGTATGGACGAGCAGTACTTC CASSLWGGMDEQYF
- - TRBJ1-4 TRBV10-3 TGTGCCATCAGTGAGTCATTGGGACTGGCAAATGAAAAACTGTTTTTT CAISESLGLANEKLFF
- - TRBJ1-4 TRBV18 TGTGCCAGCTCACCGGGGACTGATGAAAAACTGTTTTTT CASSPGTDEKLFF
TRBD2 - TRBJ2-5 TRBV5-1 TGCGCCAGCAGCTTCGGGACTAGCGGGGGGGCAAGAGAGACCCAGTACTTC CASSFGTSGGARETQYF
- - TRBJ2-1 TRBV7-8 TGTGCCAGCAACTACGGAAGAGGGTCCTACAATGAGCAGTTCTTC CASNYGRGSYNEQFF
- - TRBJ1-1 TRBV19 TGTGCCAGTAGATTCAGGGGAATGAACACTGAAGCTTTCTTT CASRFRGMNTEAFF
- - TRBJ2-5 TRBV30 TGTGCCTGGACACGGGATTCCCAAGAGACCCAGTACTTC CAWTRDSQETQYF
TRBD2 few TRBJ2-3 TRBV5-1 TGCGCCAGCAGTGCCCGGGGACTAGCGGGAGGAGTAGATACGCAGTATTTT CASSARGLAGGVDTQYF
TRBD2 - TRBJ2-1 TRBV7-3 TGTGCCAGCAGCTTAGTTGGGGGGACCGGGACTAGCTCCTACAATGAGCAGTTCTTC CASSLVGGTGTSSYNEQFF
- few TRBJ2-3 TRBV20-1 TGCAGTGCTAGAGATAAAGTGACTCGTTATTTT CSARDKVTRYF